This T cell receptor beta chain is drawn from a study of T-cell memory formation after mild COVID-19. Deletions cut 1 base from V and 1 base from J, with 11 bases between. CDR1 is SGHDT and CDR2 is YYEEEE in the germline V gene. The CDR3 is made up of 15 amino acids. MiXCR was run by TCRdb on the 5' RACE reads, yielding one entry per CDR3 protein. The data contain 430,000 or so distinct CDR3 sequences, around 27% of them singletons. This clonotype was recorded a few times. The rearrangement links TRBV5-6 to TRBJ2-5, with a possible D match to TRBD2 (6 bases). This clonotype was sampled from an adult woman who had mild COVID-19 (a few samples of this study predate the infection). Cell type and time point are not known. Material: PBMCs or a T cell subset sorted from them (not recorded which). CDR3 protein: CASSLSGDFQETQYF. The CDR3 bases are TGTGCCAGCAGCTTGTCGGGGGACTTCCAAGAGACCCAGTACTTC.